The T cell receptor (beta chain) under discussion was sequenced for a study of T cell responses to AZD1222 COVID-19 vaccine. Study as a whole: Second doses at about 4 or about 12 weeks were pooled.

The germline V gene encodes CDR1 MDHEN and CDR2 SYDVKM. V lost 6 bases and J lost 3, with 18 bases in between. The length of the CDR3 is 15 residues. TCRdb's table, derived via immunoSEQ multiplex PCR, lists solely in-frame clones and lacks some. This table has under 200,000 clones, roughly 90% appearing once. The chain uses TRBV28 and TRBJ2-7; D is perhaps TRBD1 or TRBD2 (5 bases each). This receptor was identified in an adult in good health. The material was peripheral blood, obtained on day 0 of AZD1222 vaccination. This chain's CDR3 is CASSHGAASRYEQYF. The CDR3 nucleotides read TGTGCCAGCAGCCACGGGGCAGCGAGTCGCTACGAGCAGTACTTC.